The T cell receptor beta chain described here comes from a study of response to subunit inactivated influenza vaccine. Note on this clonotype: Its antigen is unknown.

Each CDR3 protein is one row after TCRdb ran MiXCR on the RT-PCR reads. Of 600,000 to 700,000 distinct CDR3 sequences listed, 14% are singletons. CDR3 length: 21 residues. Germline values: CDR1 MNHEY, CDR2 SVGEGT. The V segment lost 0 bases and the J segment 4 bases; nucleotides outside the gene matches: 22. Findings of the study overall: Authors proposed each seasonal influenza vaccination draws in few new T cells.

The sequenced sample was PBMCs from blood, obtained less than 15 days before vaccination. V and J are TRBV6-2 or TRBV6-3 and TRBJ2-5; 8 bases align to TRBD2. The TCR was taken from a man aged 50 to 60 who received an inactivated influenza vaccine. The chain's CDR3 is CASSYSGIGERGRRMRETQYF. The DNA for the CDR3 is TGTGCCAGCAGTTACTCTGGGATTGGGGAGCGGGGGCGTAGAATGCGAGAGACCCAGTACTTC.